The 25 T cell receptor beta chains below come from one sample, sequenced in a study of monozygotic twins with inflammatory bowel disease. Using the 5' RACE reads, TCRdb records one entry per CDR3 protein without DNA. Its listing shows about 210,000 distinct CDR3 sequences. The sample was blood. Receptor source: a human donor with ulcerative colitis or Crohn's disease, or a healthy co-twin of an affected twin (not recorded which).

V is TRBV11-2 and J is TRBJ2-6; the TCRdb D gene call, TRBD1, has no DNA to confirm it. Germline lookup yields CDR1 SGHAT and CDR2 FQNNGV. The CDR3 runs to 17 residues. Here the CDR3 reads CASSSGRTVSGANVLTF.

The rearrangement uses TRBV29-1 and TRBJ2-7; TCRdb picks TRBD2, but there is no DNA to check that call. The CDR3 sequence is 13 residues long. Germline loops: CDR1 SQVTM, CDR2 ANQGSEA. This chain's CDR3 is CSVVPSYINEQYF.

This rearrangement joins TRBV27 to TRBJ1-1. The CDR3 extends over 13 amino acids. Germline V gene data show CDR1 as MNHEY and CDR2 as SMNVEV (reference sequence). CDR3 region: CASKSDTNTEAFF.

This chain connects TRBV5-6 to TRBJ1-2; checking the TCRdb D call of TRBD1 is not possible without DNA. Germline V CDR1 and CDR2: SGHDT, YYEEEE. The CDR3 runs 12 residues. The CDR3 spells CASSITGGLLTF.

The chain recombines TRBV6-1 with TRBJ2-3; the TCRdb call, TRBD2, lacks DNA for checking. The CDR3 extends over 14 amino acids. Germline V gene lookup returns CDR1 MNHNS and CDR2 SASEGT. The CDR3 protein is CASNAGTYTDTQYF.

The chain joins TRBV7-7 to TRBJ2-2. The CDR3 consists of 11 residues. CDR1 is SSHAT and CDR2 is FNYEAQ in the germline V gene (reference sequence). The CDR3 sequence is CAVQITGELFF.

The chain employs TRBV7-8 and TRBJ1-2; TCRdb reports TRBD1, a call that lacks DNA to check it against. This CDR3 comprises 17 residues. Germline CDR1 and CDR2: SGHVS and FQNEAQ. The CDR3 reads CASSPSGTGASGYGYTF.

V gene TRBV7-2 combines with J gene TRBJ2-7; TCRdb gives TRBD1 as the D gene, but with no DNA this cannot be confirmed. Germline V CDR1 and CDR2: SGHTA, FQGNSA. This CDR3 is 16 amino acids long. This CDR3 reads CASSSVRDGKGYEQYF. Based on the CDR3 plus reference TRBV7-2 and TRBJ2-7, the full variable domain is GAGVSQSPSNKVTEKGKDVELRCDPISGHTALYWYRQSLGQGLEFLIYFQGNSAPDKSGLPSDRFSAERTGGSVSTLTIQRTQQEDSAVYLCASSSVRDGKGYEQYFGPGTRLTVT.

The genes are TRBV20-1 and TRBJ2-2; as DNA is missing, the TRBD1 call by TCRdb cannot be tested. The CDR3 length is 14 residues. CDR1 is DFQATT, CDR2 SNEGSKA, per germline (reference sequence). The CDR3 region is CSASRDRARGELFF.

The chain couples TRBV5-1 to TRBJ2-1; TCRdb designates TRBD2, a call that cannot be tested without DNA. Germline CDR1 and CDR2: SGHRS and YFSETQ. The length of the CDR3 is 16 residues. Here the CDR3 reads CASSYRLAGLYNEQFF.

The CDR3 sequence is CASSYSTGYNEQFF. The chain carries TRBV6-2 or TRBV6-3 and TRBJ2-1; TCRdb lists TRBD1, though no DNA is available to test this call. The CDR3 has 14 amino acids. CDR1 is MNHEY, CDR2 SVGEGT, per germline.

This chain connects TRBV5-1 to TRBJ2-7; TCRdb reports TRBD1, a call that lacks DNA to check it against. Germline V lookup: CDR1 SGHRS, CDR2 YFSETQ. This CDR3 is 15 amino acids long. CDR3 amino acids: CASSLETGREYEQYF.

The chain's CDR3 is CASSYALAGATGELFF. The rearrangement uses TRBV6-5 and TRBJ2-2; the TCRdb D gene call, TRBD2, has no DNA to confirm it. The CDR3 sequence is 16 residues long. Germline assignment: CDR1 MNHEY and CDR2 SVGAGI.

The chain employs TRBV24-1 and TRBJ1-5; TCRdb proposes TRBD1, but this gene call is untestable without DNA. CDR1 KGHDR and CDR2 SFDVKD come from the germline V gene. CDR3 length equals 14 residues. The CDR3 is CATSDLKGNQPQHF.

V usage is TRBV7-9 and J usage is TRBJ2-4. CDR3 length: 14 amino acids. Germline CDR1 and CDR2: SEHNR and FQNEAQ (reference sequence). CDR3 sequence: CASSLATSLNIQYF.

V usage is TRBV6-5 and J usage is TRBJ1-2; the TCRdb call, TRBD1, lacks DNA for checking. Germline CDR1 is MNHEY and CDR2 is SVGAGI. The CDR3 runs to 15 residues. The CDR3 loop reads CASTFGQGGGYGYTF.

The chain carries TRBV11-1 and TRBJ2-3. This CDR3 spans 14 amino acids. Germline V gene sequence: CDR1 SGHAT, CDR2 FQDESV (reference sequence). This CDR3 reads CASSLDTVSDTQYF. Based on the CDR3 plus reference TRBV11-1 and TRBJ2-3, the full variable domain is EAEVAQSPRYKITEKSQAVAFWCDPISGHATLYWYRQILGQGPELLVQFQDESVVDDSQLPKDRFSAERLKGVDSTLKIQPAELGDSAMYLCASSLDTVSDTQYFGPGTRLTVL.

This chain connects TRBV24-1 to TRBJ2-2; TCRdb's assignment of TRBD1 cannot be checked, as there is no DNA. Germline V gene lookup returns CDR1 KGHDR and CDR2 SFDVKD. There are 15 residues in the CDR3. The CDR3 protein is CAAASGQGETGELFF.

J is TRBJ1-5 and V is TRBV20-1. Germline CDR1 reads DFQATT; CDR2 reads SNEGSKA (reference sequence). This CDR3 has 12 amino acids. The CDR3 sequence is CSARRALEPQHF.

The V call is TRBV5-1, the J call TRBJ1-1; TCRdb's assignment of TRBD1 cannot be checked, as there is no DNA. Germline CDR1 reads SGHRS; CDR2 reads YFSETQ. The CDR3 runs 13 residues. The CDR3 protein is CASSSGLTFEAFF.

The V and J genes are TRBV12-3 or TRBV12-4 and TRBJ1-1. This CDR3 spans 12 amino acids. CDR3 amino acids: CASSLAASEAFF.

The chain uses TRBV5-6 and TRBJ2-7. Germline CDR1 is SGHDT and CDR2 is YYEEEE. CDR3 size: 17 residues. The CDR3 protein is CASSSLYRPDGDHEQYF.

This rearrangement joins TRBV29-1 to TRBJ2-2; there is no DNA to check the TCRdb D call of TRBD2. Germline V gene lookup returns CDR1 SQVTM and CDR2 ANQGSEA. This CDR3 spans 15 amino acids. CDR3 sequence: CSVQGLAGGTGELFF.

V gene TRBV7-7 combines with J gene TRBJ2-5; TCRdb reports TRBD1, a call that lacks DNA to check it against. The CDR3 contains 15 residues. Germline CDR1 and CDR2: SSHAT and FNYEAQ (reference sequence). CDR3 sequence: CASSHAPTNQETQYF.

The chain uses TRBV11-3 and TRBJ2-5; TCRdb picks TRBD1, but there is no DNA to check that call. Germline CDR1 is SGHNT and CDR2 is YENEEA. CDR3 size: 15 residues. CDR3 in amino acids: CASSDRTGSGETQYF.